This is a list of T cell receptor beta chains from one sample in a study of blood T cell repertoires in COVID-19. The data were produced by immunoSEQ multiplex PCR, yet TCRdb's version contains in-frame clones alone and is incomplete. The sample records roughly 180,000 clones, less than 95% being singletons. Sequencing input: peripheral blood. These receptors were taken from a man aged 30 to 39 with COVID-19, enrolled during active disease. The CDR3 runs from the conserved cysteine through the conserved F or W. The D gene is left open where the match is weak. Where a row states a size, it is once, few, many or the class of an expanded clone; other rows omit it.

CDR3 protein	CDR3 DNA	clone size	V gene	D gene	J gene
CASSPRGSGGPGELFF	TGCGCCAGCAGCCCCCGGGGAAGCGGGGGGCCCGGGGAGCTGTTTTTT	NA	TRBV4-1	TRBD2	TRBJ2-2
CASSPSSGGNTGELFF	TGCGCCAGCAGTCCCTCTAGCGGGGGCAACACCGGGGAGCTGTTTTTT	NA	TRBV10-1	TRBD2	TRBJ2-2
CASSAGQSWLYETQYF	TGCGCCAGCAGCGCGGGCCAAAGTTGGCTGTACGAGACCCAGTACTTC	NA	TRBV5-1	NA	TRBJ2-5
CASSGRRAGNGELFF	TGTGCCAGCAGTGGCCGTAGAGCGGGTAACGGGGAGCTGTTTTTT	NA	TRBV2	NA	TRBJ2-2
CASSPDSSNEQFF	TGCGCCAGCAGCCCGGACAGTTCTAATGAGCAGTTCTTC	NA	TRBV5-1	NA	TRBJ2-1
CASSLLAGGPSYEQFF	TGCGCCAGCAGCCTCCTCGCGGGGGGGCCGAGTTATGAGCAGTTCTTC	NA	TRBV5-1	TRBD2	TRBJ2-1
CASSLGTGDQPQHF	TGTGCCAGCAGCTTGGGGACAGGGGATCAGCCCCAGCATTTT	NA	TRBV5-4	TRBD1	TRBJ1-5
CAWSSRTGGGFNEKLFF	TGTGCCTGGAGTTCCCGGACAGGCGGGGGGTTTAATGAAAAACTGTTTTTT	NA	TRBV30	TRBD1	TRBJ1-4
CASSLGSLGGETQYF	TGCGCCAGCAGCTTGGGTAGCCTCGGAGGAGAGACCCAGTACTTC	few	TRBV5-1	NA	TRBJ2-5
CASSRTDGADYYEQYF	TGTGCCAGCAGCCGTACAGACGGCGCCGATTACTACGAGCAGTACTTC	NA	TRBV7-9	NA	TRBJ2-7
CASSLSGGPYEQYF	TGTGCCAGCAGCTTGTCGGGGGGCCCCTACGAGCAGTACTTC	once	TRBV5-5	NA	TRBJ2-7
CAWSLVQGYEQYF	TGTGCCTGGAGTTTGGTACAGGGGTACGAGCAGTACTTC	NA	TRBV30	TRBD1	TRBJ2-7
CASRPQGIPYEQYF	TGTGCCAGCAGGCCACAGGGGATCCCCTACGAGCAGTACTTC	NA	TRBV27	TRBD1	TRBJ2-7
CASSISTGGNSPLHF	TGCGCCAGCTCCATCTCGACAGGGGGGAATTCACCCCTCCACTTT	NA	TRBV5-1	TRBD1	TRBJ1-6
CASSESATVRNQPQHF	TGTGCCAGCAGTGAATCAGCTACAGTTCGGAATCAGCCCCAGCATTTT	NA	TRBV6-1	NA	TRBJ1-5
CASSQQTTPGHPRGNEQFF	TGCGCCAGCAGCCAGCAAACCACCCCGGGACACCCAAGAGGGAATGAGCAGTTCTTC	NA	TRBV4-1	NA	TRBJ2-1
CASSFGTAGANVLTF	TGTGCCAGCAGCTTCGGGACAGCTGGGGCCAACGTCCTGACTTTC	NA	TRBV5-6	TRBD1	TRBJ2-6
CASSERSGGYTGELFF	TGTGCCAGCAGTGAAAGGTCAGGGGGCTACACCGGGGAGCTGTTTTTT	once	TRBV2	TRBD1	TRBJ2-2
CASSQTGAEAFF	TGTGCCAGCAGCCAAACAGGGGCTGAAGCTTTCTTT	NA	TRBV3-1/TRBV3-2	TRBD1	TRBJ1-1
CAISDSTATNEKLFF	TGTGCCATCAGTGATTCTACCGCAACTAATGAAAAACTGTTTTTT	NA	TRBV10-3	NA	TRBJ1-4
CATSRDRLGGLETQYF	TGTGCCACCAGCAGAGATCGGCTAGGGGGCCTCGAGACCCAGTACTTC	NA	TRBV15	TRBD1	TRBJ2-5
CASRTATGSYEQYF	TGTGCCAGCAGAACTGCGACTGGCTCCTACGAGCAGTACTTC	NA	TRBV6-5	NA	TRBJ2-7
CASTVRGNFSYNEQFF	TGTGCCAGTACAGTCCGGGGGAATTTCTCCTACAATGAGCAGTTCTTC	NA	TRBV19	NA	TRBJ2-1
CAGYRDAGNTIYF	TGTGCCGGCTACAGGGATGCTGGAAACACCATATATTTT	NA	TRBV2	NA	TRBJ1-3
CASSPGTLSKGYTF	TGTGCCAGTAGTCCCGGGACTCTATCGAAGGGCTACACCTTC	NA	TRBV19	NA	TRBJ1-2
CASRAPSIETQYF	TGTGCCAGCAGAGCCCCATCCATCGAGACCCAGTACTTC	few	TRBV2	NA	TRBJ2-5
CARSQSGGADEQFF	TGTGCCAGAAGCCAAAGCGGGGGGGCCGATGAGCAGTTCTTC	NA	TRBV5-3	TRBD2	TRBJ2-1
CAISEATGNYGYTF	TGTGCCATCAGTGAGGCCACCGGGAACTATGGCTACACCTTC	NA	TRBV10-3	NA	TRBJ1-2
CASTQGGQPQHF	TGTGCCAGCACCCAGGGAGGTCAGCCCCAGCATTTT	NA	TRBV2	NA	TRBJ1-5
CASSALAGGPFHEQFF	TGTGCCAGCAGCGCCTTAGCGGGGGGGCCTTTCCATGAGCAGTTCTTC	NA	TRBV9	TRBD2	TRBJ2-1
CASSYFFRIGGTGELFF	TGTGCCAGCAGTTACTTTTTTCGCATCGGTGGCACCGGGGAGCTGTTTTTT	NA	TRBV6-2/TRBV6-3	NA	TRBJ2-2
CASRLTSGGATTDTQYF	TGTGCCAGCAGGCTGACTAGCGGGGGGGCCACCACAGATACGCAGTATTTT	NA	TRBV3-1/TRBV3-2	TRBD2	TRBJ2-3
CATSRGGGGSTDTQYF	TGTGCCACCAGCAGAGGGGGCGGGGGGAGCACAGATACGCAGTATTTT	NA	TRBV15	TRBD2	TRBJ2-3
CASSYTNSNQPQHF	TGTGCCAGCAGCTATACCAACAGCAATCAGCCCCAGCATTTT	NA	TRBV6-5	NA	TRBJ1-5
CASSQTGGGTGELFF	TGTGCCAGCAGCCAAACTGGGGGCGGCACCGGGGAGCTGTTTTTT	NA	TRBV6-2/TRBV6-3	NA	TRBJ2-2
CASSGAPRDIWTGANVLTF	TGTGCCAGCAGCGGGGCCCCCAGGGATATTTGGACTGGGGCCAACGTCCTGACTTTC	NA	TRBV5-6	NA	TRBJ2-6
CASRGGGAIPSSTDTQYF	TGCGCCAGCAGAGGCGGGGGGGCCATTCCCTCTAGCACAGATACGCAGTATTTT	NA	TRBV5-1	TRBD2	TRBJ2-3
CSALVGDYAFF	TGCAGTGCGCTGGTCGGGGATTACGCTTTCTTT	NA	TRBV20-1	NA	TRBJ1-1
CASPPLGGYEQYF	TGTGCCAGCCCACCATTAGGGGGATACGAGCAGTACTTC	NA	TRBV5-4	NA	TRBJ2-7
CASSLMRSGEAFF	TGTGCCAGCAGCTTAATGAGATCGGGAGAAGCTTTCTTT	NA	TRBV11-1	NA	TRBJ1-1
CASSLGQGMGGYTF	TGTGCCAGCAGCTTGGGACAGGGAATGGGTGGCTACACCTTC	NA	TRBV7-2	TRBD1	TRBJ1-2
CASSQVRGYEQYF	TGTGCCAGCAGCCAAGTCAGGGGCTACGAGCAGTACTTC	NA	TRBV14	NA	TRBJ2-7
CVRSLEGRGGQPQHF	TGTGTCAGAAGCTTAGAGGGGCGGGGCGGACAGCCCCAGCATTTT	NA	TRBV7-5	NA	TRBJ1-5
CASSLQGGFSGNTEAFF	TGTGCCAGCAGCTTGCAAGGGGGCTTCTCGGGGAACACTGAAGCTTTCTTT	once	TRBV5-4	TRBD1	TRBJ1-1
CSVPREGASYNEQFF	TGCAGCGTCCCCAGGGAAGGCGCATCCTACAATGAGCAGTTCTTC	NA	TRBV29-1	NA	TRBJ2-1
CASSPLGQGPMDSPLHF	TGTGCCAGCAGCCCTCTCGGACAGGGCCCGATGGATTCACCCCTCCACTTT	NA	TRBV6-2/TRBV6-3	TRBD1	TRBJ1-6
CASSGQPFTEAFF	TGTGCCAGCAGCGGACAGCCGTTCACTGAAGCTTTCTTT	NA	TRBV7-3	NA	TRBJ1-1
CASSFGAGTTDTQYF	TGTGCCAGCAGTTTCGGAGCGGGGACAACAGATACGCAGTATTTT	NA	TRBV28	NA	TRBJ2-3
CASSESRTPNTEAFF	TGTGCCAGCAGTGAATCGCGGACACCGAACACTGAAGCTTTCTTT	NA	TRBV2	NA	TRBJ1-1
CASGQGTWAFF	TGTGCCAGCGGACAGGGAACCTGGGCTTTCTTT	NA	TRBV7-2	TRBD1	TRBJ1-1
CASSQGPRGRDTEAFF	TGCGCCAGCAGCCAAGGGCCGCGTGGGAGGGACACTGAAGCTTTCTTT	NA	TRBV4-1	NA	TRBJ1-1
CASTRVVGGPDTQYF	TGTGCCAGCACCCGAGTGGTGGGGGGGCCAGATACGCAGTATTTT	NA	TRBV2	NA	TRBJ2-3
CASSPYGLAGGGNEQYF	TGTGCCAGCAGCCCGTACGGACTAGCGGGGGGGGGCAACGAGCAGTACTTC	NA	TRBV3-1/TRBV3-2	TRBD2	TRBJ2-7
CASSVGEGRLTEAFF	TGTGCCAGCAGCGTAGGTGAGGGCAGACTTACTGAAGCTTTCTTT	NA	TRBV9	NA	TRBJ1-1